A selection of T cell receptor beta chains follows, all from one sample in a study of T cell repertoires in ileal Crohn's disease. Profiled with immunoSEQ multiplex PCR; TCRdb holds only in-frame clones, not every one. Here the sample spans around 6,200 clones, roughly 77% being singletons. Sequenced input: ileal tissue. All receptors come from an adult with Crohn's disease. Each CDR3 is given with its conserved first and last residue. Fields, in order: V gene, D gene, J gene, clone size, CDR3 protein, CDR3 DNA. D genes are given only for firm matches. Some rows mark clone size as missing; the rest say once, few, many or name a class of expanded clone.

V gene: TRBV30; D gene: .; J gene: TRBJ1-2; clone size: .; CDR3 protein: CAWSGLTGSGGYTF; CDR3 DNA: TGTGCCTGGAGCGGACTCACGGGCTCTGGTGGCTACACCTTC
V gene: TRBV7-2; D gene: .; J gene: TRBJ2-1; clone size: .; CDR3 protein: CASSFNSNPYNEQFF; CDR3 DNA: TGTGCCAGCAGCTTTAACTCCAATCCGTACAATGAGCAGTTCTTC
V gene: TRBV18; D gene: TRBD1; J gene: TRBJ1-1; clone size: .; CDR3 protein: CASSPQDRGIAFF; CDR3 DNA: TGTGCCAGCTCACCCCAGGACAGGGGAATTGCTTTCTTT
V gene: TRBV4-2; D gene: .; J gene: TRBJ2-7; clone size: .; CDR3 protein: CASSQEALGSYEQYF; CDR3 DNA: TGTGCCAGCAGCCAAGAAGCACTAGGCTCCTACGAGCAGTACTTC
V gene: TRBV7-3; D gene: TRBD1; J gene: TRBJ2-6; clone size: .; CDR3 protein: CASSPLTGFSGANVLTF; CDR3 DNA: TGTGCCAGCAGCCCACTGACAGGGTTCAGCGGGGCCAACGTCCTGACTTTC
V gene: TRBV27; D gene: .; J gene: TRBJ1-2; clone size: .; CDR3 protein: CASSPWLRGMSGYTF; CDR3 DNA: TGTGCCAGCTCCCCCTGGCTCAGGGGTATGTCAGGCTACACCTTC
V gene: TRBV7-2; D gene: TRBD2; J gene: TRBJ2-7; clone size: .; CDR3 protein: CASSLLAGLSYEQYF; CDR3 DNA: TGTGCCAGCAGCTTGTTAGCGGGTCTATCCTACGAGCAGTACTTC
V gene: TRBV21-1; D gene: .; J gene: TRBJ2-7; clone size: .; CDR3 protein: CASSKLASEAGTSYEQYF; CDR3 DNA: TGTGCCAGCAGCAAATTGGCTAGCGAGGCAGGGACCTCCTACGAGCAGTACTTC
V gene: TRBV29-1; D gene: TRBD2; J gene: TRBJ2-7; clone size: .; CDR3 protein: CSVAPGGRNSYEQYF; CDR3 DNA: TGCAGCGTAGCCCCCGGCGGGAGAAACAGCTACGAGCAGTACTTC
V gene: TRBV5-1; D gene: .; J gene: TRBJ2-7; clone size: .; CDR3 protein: CASSLAGLAYEQYF; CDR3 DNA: TGCGCCAGCAGCTTGGCGGGACTTGCCTACGAGCAGTACTTC
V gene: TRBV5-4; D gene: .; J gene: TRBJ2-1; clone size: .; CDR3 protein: CASSRGADLANEQFF; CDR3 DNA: TGTGCCAGCTCCCGGGGAGCGGACCTAGCGAATGAGCAGTTCTTC
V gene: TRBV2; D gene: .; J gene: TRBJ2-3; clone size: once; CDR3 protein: CAKTSPGKDTQYF; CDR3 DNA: TGTGCCAAAACCTCACCGGGGAAAGATACGCAGTATTTT
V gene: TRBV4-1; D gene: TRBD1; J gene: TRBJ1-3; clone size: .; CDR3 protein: CASSQDRVGNTIYF; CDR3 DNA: TGCGCCAGCAGTCAAGACAGGGTCGGAAACACCATATATTTT
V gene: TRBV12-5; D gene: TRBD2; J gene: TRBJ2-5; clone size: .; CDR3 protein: CASGSGTSGGHQETQYF; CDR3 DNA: TGTGCTAGTGGTTCCGGGACTAGCGGGGGCCACCAAGAGACCCAGTACTTC
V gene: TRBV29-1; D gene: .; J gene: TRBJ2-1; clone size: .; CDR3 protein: CSVDHVAASYNEQFF; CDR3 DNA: TGCAGCGTTGATCACGTAGCTGCCTCCTACAATGAGCAGTTCTTC
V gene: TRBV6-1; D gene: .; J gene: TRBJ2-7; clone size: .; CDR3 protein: CASTFGGGGVGQYF; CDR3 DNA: TGTGCCAGCACTTTCGGTGGCGGAGGAGTAGGGCAGTACTTC
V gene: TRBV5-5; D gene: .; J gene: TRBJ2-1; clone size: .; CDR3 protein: CASSSDRAYNNEQFF; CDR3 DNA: TGTGCCAGCAGCTCCGACAGAGCTTATAACAATGAGCAGTTCTTC
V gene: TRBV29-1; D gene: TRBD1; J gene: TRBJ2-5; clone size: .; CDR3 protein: CSAEGDRGGETQYF; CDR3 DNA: TGCAGCGCCGAAGGGGACAGGGGAGGTGAGACCCAGTACTTC
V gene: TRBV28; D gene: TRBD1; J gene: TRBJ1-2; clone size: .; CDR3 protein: CASSLTGTGIYYGYTF; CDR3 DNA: TGTGCCAGCAGTTTAACCGGGACAGGGATCTACTATGGCTACACCTTC
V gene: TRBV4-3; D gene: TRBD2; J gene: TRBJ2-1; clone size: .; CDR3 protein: CASSPGLSGRADLIF; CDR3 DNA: TGCGCCAGCAGCCCAGGACTGAGCGGGAGGGCCGATTTGATCTTC
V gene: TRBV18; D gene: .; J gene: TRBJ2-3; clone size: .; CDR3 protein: CASSLNQGGGVDTQYF; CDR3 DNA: TGTGCCAGCTCACTAAATCAAGGAGGCGGTGTGGATACGCAGTATTTT
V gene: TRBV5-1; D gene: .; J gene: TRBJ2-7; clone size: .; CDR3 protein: CASRPVGVSYEQYF; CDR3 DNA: TGCGCCAGCAGACCCGTAGGAGTTAGCTACGAGCAGTACTTC
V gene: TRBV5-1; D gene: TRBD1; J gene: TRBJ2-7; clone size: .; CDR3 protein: CASSYETTGFYEQYF; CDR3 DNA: TGCGCCAGCAGCTACGAAACGACAGGGTTCTACGAGCAGTACTTC
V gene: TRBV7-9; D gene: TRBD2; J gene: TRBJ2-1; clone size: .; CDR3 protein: CASSLEQRGEQFF; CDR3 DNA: TGTGCCAGCAGCTTAGAGCAGCGGGGCGAGCAGTTCTTC
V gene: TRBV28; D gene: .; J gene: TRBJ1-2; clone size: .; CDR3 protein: CASFITGLGGYTF; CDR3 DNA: TGTGCCAGCTTTATTACAGGGTTGGGAGGCTACACCTTC
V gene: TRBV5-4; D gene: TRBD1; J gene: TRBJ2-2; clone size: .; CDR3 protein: CASSRGQGVTTGELFF; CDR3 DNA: TGTGCCAGCAGCCGCGGACAGGGGGTAACCACCGGGGAGCTGTTTTTT
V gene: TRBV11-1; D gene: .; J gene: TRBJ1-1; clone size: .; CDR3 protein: CASSLVLSTEAFF; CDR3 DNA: TGTGCCAGCAGCTTAGTTTTGAGCACTGAAGCTTTCTTT
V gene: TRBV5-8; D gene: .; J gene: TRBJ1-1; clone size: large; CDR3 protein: CASSLLGASGFVAEAFF; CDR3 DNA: TGTGCCAGCAGCTTGTTAGGGGCGTCTGGATTTGTGGCTGAAGCTTTCTTT
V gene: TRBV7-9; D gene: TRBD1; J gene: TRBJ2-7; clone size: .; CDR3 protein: CASSPYPQGVNEQYF; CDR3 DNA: TGTGCCAGCAGCCCCTACCCACAGGGGGTCAACGAGCAGTACTTC
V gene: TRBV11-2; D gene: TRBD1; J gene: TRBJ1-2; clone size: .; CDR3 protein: CASSPHGTDNYGYTF; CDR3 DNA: TGTGCCAGCAGCCCACACGGGACAGATAACTATGGCTACACCTTC
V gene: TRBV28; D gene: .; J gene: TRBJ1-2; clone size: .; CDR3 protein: CASSEGQFNYGYTF; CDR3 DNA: TGTGCCAGCAGTGAAGGACAGTTTAACTATGGCTACACCTTC
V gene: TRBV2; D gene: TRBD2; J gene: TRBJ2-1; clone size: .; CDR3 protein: CASRRTSGIYNEQFF; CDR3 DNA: TGTGCCAGCAGGAGGACTAGCGGGATTTACAATGAGCAGTTCTTC
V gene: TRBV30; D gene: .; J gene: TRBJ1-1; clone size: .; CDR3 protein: CAHGPGSTEAFF; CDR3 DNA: TGTGCCCACGGACCTGGGAGCACTGAAGCTTTCTTT
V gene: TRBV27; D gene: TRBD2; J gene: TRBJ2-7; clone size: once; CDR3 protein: CAPEGGRSYEQYF; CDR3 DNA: TGTGCCCCTGAGGGCGGGAGGTCCTACGAGCAGTACTTC
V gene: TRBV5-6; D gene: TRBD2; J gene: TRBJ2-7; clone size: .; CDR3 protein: CASSSLAGGDEQYF; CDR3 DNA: TGTGCCAGCAGCTCATTAGCGGGAGGTGACGAGCAGTACTTC
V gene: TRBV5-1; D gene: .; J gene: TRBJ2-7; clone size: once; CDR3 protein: CASRFGPGHEQYF; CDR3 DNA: TGCGCCAGCAGATTTGGCCCTGGGCACGAGCAGTACTTC
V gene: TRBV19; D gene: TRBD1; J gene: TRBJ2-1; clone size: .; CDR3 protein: CASRTGGNEQFF; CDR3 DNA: TGTGCCAGTCGGACAGGGGGGAATGAGCAGTTCTTC
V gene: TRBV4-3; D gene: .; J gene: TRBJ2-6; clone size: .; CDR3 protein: CASSHGGGAGANVLTF; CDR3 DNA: TGCGCCAGCAGCCATGGAGGGGGCGCCGGGGCCAACGTCCTGACTTTC
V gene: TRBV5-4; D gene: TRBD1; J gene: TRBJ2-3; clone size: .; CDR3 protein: CASSLTGGGTDTQYF; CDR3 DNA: TGTGCCAGCAGCCTGACAGGGGGTGGCACAGATACGCAGTATTTT
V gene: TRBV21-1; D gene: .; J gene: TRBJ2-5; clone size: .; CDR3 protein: CASKESPRGGTGQETQYF; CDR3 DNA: TGTGCCAGCAAAGAAAGTCCCAGAGGTGGGACAGGTCAAGAGACCCAGTACTTC
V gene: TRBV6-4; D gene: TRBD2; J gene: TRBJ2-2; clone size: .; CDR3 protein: CASSAAGDTGELFF; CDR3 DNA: TGTGCCAGCAGTGCCGCGGGAGATACCGGGGAGCTGTTTTTT
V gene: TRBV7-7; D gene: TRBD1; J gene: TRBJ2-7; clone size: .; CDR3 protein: CASSLSQGDEQYF; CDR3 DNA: TGTGCCAGCAGCTTATCTCAGGGGGACGAGCAGTACTTC